These 11 T cell receptor beta chains originate from one sample sequenced in a study of T cells after yellow fever vaccination. TCRdb reprocessed the 5' RACE reads with MiXCR, giving one entry per CDR3 protein. The sample has 500,000 to 650,000 distinct CDR3 sequences, around a sixth seen once. Material: PBMCs, obtained 4 to 6 days after the first yellow fever vaccination. The receptor source for this set is a man aged 18 to 30 who received the YFV17D yellow fever vaccine.

About this clonotype itself: A read error may produce the germline difference seen at one junction end. This rearrangement joins TRBV5-1 to TRBJ2-3; D gene uncertain. Germline V CDR1 and CDR2: SGHRS, YFSETQ. CDR3 length equals 15 residues. The CDR3 loop is CANSLGLVGTDTQYF. CDR3 nucleotides: TGCGCCAACAGCTTGGGATTGGTAGGCACAGATACGCAGTATTTT.

The CDR3 here is CASSQDLGMDSTLHF. In DNA form, the CDR3 reads TGCGCCAGCAGCCAAGATCTTGGGATGGACAGCACCCTCCACTTT. The J gene is TRBJ1-6, the V gene TRBV4-1; D may be TRBD1 (6 bases). Trimming cost V 0 bases and J 14 bases, with 17 bases left between them. The CDR3 has 15 amino acids. Germline values: CDR1 MGHRA, CDR2 YSYEKL.

This clonotype was seen more than once but under ten times. This sequence joins TRBV12-3 or TRBV12-4 and TRBJ2-2; D gene uncertain. The CDR3 sequence is 14 residues long. The V and J ends lost 5 bases and 5 bases respectively, with 12 bases between them. CDR3 loop: CASSPMAVTGELFF. CDR3 bases: TGTGCCAGCAGTCCCATGGCGGTTACCGGGGAGCTGTTTTTT.

The CDR3 DNA sequence: TGTGCCAGCATCCGAAGAACATTCTTAGGGCGCCGCACCGGGGAGCTGTTTTTT. Translated, it gives CASIRRTFLGRRTGELFF. The chain couples TRBV6-1 to TRBJ2-2; D remains ambiguous. The CDR3 loop spans 18 amino acids. Germline V gives CDR1 MNHNS, CDR2 SASEGT. Trimming took off 7 bases at V and 4 bases at J, with 25 bases between the two ends.

This chain connects TRBV7-9 to TRBJ1-2, with D unresolved. Germline CDR1 reads SEHNR; CDR2 reads FQNEAQ (reference sequence). This CDR3 spans 12 amino acids. Trimming shortened V by 2 bases and J by 7 bases, and 8 bases separated the two germline ends. DNA of the CDR3: TGTGCCAGCAGCTTACTGGGAAGTGGCTACACCTTC. Translation gives CASSLLGSGYTF.

The sample holds a few counts of this clonotype. The chain couples TRBV4-1 to TRBJ2-1; maybe TRBD2 (6 bases). CDR1 MGHRA and CDR2 YSYEKL come from the germline V gene. This CDR3 contains 17 residues. The V and J ends lost 2 bases and 1 base respectively, with 15 bases between them. DNA for the CDR3: TGCGCCAGCAGCCAACACACCCGGGGGAAATCCTACAATGAGCAGTTCTTC. Translation: CASSQHTRGKSYNEQFF.

This clonotype was observed a few times. The chain uses TRBV9 and TRBJ1-2; 7 bases are a match to TRBD1. This CDR3 comprises 15 residues. With 0 bases clipped from V and 4 bases from J, the junction kept 6 bases outside the gene matches. Germline V gene data show CDR1 as SGDLS and CDR2 as YYNGEE. As DNA, the CDR3 is TGTGCCAGCAGCGTAGACGACAGGGAAGTCTATGGCTACACCTTC. It encodes CASSVDDREVYGYTF. The variable domain in full, completed from reference TRBV9 and TRBJ1-2, reads DSGVTQTPKHLITATGQRVTLRCSPRSGDLSVYWYQQSLDQGLQFLIQYYNGEERAKGNILERFSAQQFPDLHSELNLSSLELGDSALYFCASSVDDREVYGYTFGSGTRLTVV.

The rearrangement joins TRBV5-1 to TRBJ2-5, with TRBD1 as a possible D gene (5 bases). Germline CDR1 is SGHRS and CDR2 is YFSETQ. With 1 base removed from V and 5 bases from J, the gap between germline ends came to 12 bases. CDR3 length: 14 amino acids. The CDR3: CASSLSFRDETQYF. DNA of the CDR3: TGCGCCAGCAGCTTGTCATTCAGGGATGAGACCCAGTACTTC.

The rearrangement links TRBV5-1 to TRBJ1-1, with D hard to call. Germline V gives CDR1 SGHRS, CDR2 YFSETQ. The CDR3 has 16 residues. V was shortened by 1 base and J by 0 bases, with 13 bases between the two germline ends. The CDR3 protein is CASSLWGPGLNTEAFF. CDR3 DNA sequence: TGCGCCAGCAGCTTGTGGGGTCCGGGCTTGAACACTGAAGCTTTCTTT.

This clonotype has a handful of counts. The chain links TRBV20-1 to TRBJ1-1; D might be TRBD1 (6 bases). Germline-derived CDR1 and CDR2 are DFQATT and SNEGSKA (reference sequence). The CDR3 consists of 12 residues. The CDR3 DNA reads as TGCAGCCGACGGGGGGACATCACTGAAGCTTTCTTT. Protein sequence: CSRRGDITEAFF.

V gene TRBV12-3 or TRBV12-4 combines with J gene TRBJ1-1; D gene unclear. Trimming removed 4 bases from V and 1 base from J, with 10 bases in between. This CDR3 region has 14 residues. The CDR3: CASSWWRRNTEAFF. The CDR3 nucleotides read TGTGCCAGCAGTTGGTGGAGGCGGAACACTGAAGCTTTCTTT.